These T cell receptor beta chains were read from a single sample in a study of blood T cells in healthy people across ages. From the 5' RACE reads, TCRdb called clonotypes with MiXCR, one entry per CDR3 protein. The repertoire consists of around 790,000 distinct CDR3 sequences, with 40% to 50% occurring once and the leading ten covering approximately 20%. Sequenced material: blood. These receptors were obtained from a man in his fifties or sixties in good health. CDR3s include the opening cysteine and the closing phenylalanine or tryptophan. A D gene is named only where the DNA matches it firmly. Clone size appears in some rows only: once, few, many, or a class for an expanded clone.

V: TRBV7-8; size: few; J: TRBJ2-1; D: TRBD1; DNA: TGTGCCAGCAGCTTAGCCGGGACAGCTATTCACGGTGAGCAGTTCTTC; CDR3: CASSLAGTAIHGEQFF
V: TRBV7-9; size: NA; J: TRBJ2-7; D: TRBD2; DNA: TGTGCCAGCAGCTTAGGTGCGGGACTAGCGTCCTACGAGCAGTACTTC; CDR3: CASSLGAGLASYEQYF
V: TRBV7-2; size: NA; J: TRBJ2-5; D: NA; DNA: TGTGCCAGCAGCCGAGGAATGGGGACCCAGTACTTC; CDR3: CASSRGMGTQYF
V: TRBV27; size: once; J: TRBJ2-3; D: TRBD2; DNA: TGTGCCAGCAGTTATCGGACTAGCGGAAGCACAGATACGCAGTATTTT; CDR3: CASSYRTSGSTDTQYF
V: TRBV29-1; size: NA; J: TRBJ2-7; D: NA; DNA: TGCAGCGTTAGAGTTACAGTCTCCTACGAGCAGTACTTC; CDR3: CSVRVTVSYEQYF
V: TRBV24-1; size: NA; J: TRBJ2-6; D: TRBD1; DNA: TGTGCCACCAGTGATGGATGGACAGGTGTCTCTGGGGCCAACGTCCTGACTTTC; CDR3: CATSDGWTGVSGANVLTF
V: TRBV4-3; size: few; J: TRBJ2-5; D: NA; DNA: TGCGCCAGCAGCCAAGGTTGGGATGGGGGAGAGACCCAGTACTTC; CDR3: CASSQGWDGGETQYF
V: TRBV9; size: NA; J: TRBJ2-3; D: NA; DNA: TGTGCCAGCAGCGTAGCTCAGGGGTTTGCAGATACGCAGTATTTT; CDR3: CASSVAQGFADTQYF
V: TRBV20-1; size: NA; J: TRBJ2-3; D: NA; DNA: TGCAGTGCAAACGCTGGTGATAAGGGCACAGATACGCAGTATTTT; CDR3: CSANAGDKGTDTQYF
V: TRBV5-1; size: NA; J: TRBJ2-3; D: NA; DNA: TGCGCCAGCAGGTTCTCGGACAGCCCTCAGGGCACAGATACGCAGTATTTT; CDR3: CASRFSDSPQGTDTQYF
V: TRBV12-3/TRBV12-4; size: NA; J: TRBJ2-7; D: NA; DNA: TGTGCCAGCACTATGAGCAATAACTACGAGCAGTACTTC; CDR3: CASTMSNNYEQYF
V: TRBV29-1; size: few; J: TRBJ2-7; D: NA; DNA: TGCAGCGTTGAAACCACTGGAGGAGGGGGCGAATCAGGCTCCTACGAGCAGTACTTC; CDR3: CSVETTGGGGESGSYEQYF